The 29 T cell receptor beta chains presented below share a single source sample, sequenced in a study of T cells in Graves' hyperthyroidism and ophthalmopathy. The source material, RNA transcripts, was used to amplify TCR beta CDR3 regions. When the TCR CDR3 underwent first-round RT-PCR, the HTBI primer set was used. One entry per CDR3 protein results from TCRdb running MiXCR on the multiplex PCR reads. This sample carries 450,000 to 500,000 distinct CDR3 sequences, approximately 23% of them seen once, and the ten largest clones take roughly 49%. The sequencing sample was made of blood. The receptors shown here come from a woman in her 70s with Graves' ophthalmopathy.

Ten or more counts support this clonotype. The chain links TRBV9 to TRBJ1-1, with 8 nucleotides matching TRBD1. This CDR3 region has 14 residues. Germline V CDR1 and CDR2: SGDLS, YYNGEE. V lost 3 bases and J lost 2; bases outside the gene matches: 3. CDR3 amino acids: CASSAGTGNTEAFF. Here the CDR3 DNA reads TGTGCCAGCAGCGCAGGGACAGGTAACACTGAAGCTTTCTTT.

In its sample, this clonotype was seen many times. The genes are TRBV28 and TRBJ2-1; D uncertain. The V and J ends lost 9 bases and 0 bases respectively, with 15 bases between them. CDR1 is MDHEN and CDR2 is SYDVKM in the germline V gene. The CDR3 contains 15 residues. CDR3 sequence reads: CASTRILSSYNEQFF. CDR3 nucleotide sequence: TGTGCCAGTACCAGGATCCTGAGCTCCTACAATGAGCAGTTCTTC.

This chain joins TRBV3-1 and TRBJ2-7; 8 nucleotides line up with TRBD1. Germline loops: CDR1 LGHDT, CDR2 YNNKEL (reference sequence). CDR3 length equals 14 residues. The V segment lost 6 bases and the J segment 3 bases; nucleotides outside the gene matches: 7. The DNA for the CDR3 is TGTGCCAGCAGGAAGGGACAGGACCACTACGAGCAGTACTTC. Its translation is CASRKGQDHYEQYF.

J is TRBJ1-2 and V is TRBV4-1; the D is unclear. Germline CDR1 and CDR2: MGHRA and YSYEKL. This CDR3 has 14 amino acids. Trimming removed 6 bases at V and 4 bases at J, with 15 bases between. The chain's CDR3 is CASSYGSSGYGYTF. Written as DNA, the CDR3 is TGCGCCAGCAGTTACGGGTCATCGGGCTATGGCTACACCTTC.

The genes are TRBV4-1 and TRBJ2-2; D possibly corresponds to TRBD2 (5 bases). Germline V CDR1 and CDR2: MGHRA, YSYEKL. The CDR3 runs to 15 residues. Trimming took off 6 bases at V and 3 bases at J, with 14 bases between the two ends. The CDR3 region has the DNA TGCGCCAGCAGTTCCGGACTGGTCGACACCGGGGAGCTGTTTTTT. Translating it yields CASSSGLVDTGELFF.

This clonotype was counted between two and nine times. V gene TRBV6-1 combines with J gene TRBJ1-6, with 7 positions matching TRBD1. V lost 10 bases and J lost 6; bases outside the gene matches: 6. This CDR3 is built from 13 residues. Germline CDR1 MNHNS, CDR2 SASEGT. CDR3 nucleotide sequence: TGTGCCATCTACAGGGGTGCTAATTCACCCCTCCACTTT. Its translation is CAIYRGANSPLHF.

This clonotype appeared a few times. This chain links TRBV5-1 with TRBJ2-2; TRBD1 aligns across 7 bases. The V and J ends lost 0 bases and 7 bases, in that order; junction bases with no gene match: 6. CDR1 is SGHRS, CDR2 YFSETQ, per germline. The CDR3 sequence is 15 residues long. The CDR3 bases are TGCGCCAGCAGCTTGGGACAGGGAGTTGGCGGGGAGCTGTTTTTT. Its translation: CASSLGQGVGGELFF. Full variable domain (missing parts from reference TRBV5-1 and TRBJ2-2): KAGVTQTPRYLIKTRGQQVTLSCSPISGHRSVSWYQQTPGQGLQFLFEYFSETQRNKGNFPGRFSGRQFSNSRSEMNVSTLELGDSALYLCASSLGQGVGGELFFGEGSRLTVL.

In regard to this clonotype: A much larger clone lies a single base off, so this may be a read error. This chain links TRBV27 with TRBJ1-1; tentatively, D is TRBD1 (5 bases). Trimming left V 4 bases short and J 1 base short, with 10 bases between. CDR1 MNHEY and CDR2 SMNVEV come from the germline V gene (reference sequence). There are 14 residues in the CDR3. The CDR3 loop reads CASSWGIRNTEAFF. The CDR3 DNA is TGTGCCAGCAGTTGGGGGATTAGGAACACTGAAGCTTTCTTT.

The chain recombines TRBV5-6 with TRBJ2-2; D unclear. V lost 0 bases to trimming and J lost 0 bases, with 6 bases between them. The CDR3 extends over 15 amino acids. Germline CDR1 and CDR2: SGHDT and YYEEEE. Here the CDR3 reads CASSLGYTNTGELFF. In DNA form, the CDR3 reads TGTGCCAGCAGCTTGGGTTACACGAACACCGGGGAGCTGTTTTTT. The complete variable domain, with remaining parts taken from reference TRBV5-6 and TRBJ2-2, reads DAGVTQSPTHLIKTRGQQVTLRCSPKSGHDTVSWYQQALGQGPQFIFQYYEEEERQRGNFPDRFSGHQFPNYSSELNVNALLLGDSALYLCASSLGYTNTGELFFGEGSRLTVL.

This clonotype has a handful of counts. This rearrangement joins TRBV5-1 to TRBJ2-2, with D hard to call. CDR1 and CDR2 from the germline V gene are SGHRS and YFSETQ. V was cut by 5 bases and J by 0 bases, with 14 bases left in between. The CDR3 is 16 amino acids. The CDR3 DNA follows: TGCGCCAGCAGAACAATAGGGTTCGCGAACACCGGGGAGCTGTTTTTT. Its protein product is CASRTIGFANTGELFF.

This clonotype has ten or more counts. The chain carries TRBV18 and TRBJ1-5; D unclear. Germline CDR1 KGHSH, CDR2 LQKENI. The CDR3 runs to 13 residues. V lost 3 bases to trimming and J lost 2 bases, with 5 bases between them. The CDR3 coding sequence is TGTGCCAGCTCACCCGACGGCAATCAGCCCCAGCATTTT. Encoded protein: CASSPDGNQPQHF.

The chain is built from TRBV2 and TRBJ1-6; 7 bases agree with TRBD1. Unmatched junction bases numbered 3, after V lost 10 bases and J lost 3 bases. Germline CDR1 reads SNHLY; CDR2 reads FYNNEI. The CDR3 runs to 13 residues. This CDR3 reads CATWTGYNSPLHF. DNA of the CDR3: TGTGCCACCTGGACAGGCTATAATTCACCCCTCCACTTT. The variable domain in full, with the rest retrieved from reference TRBV2 and TRBJ1-6, is EPEVTQTPSHQVTQMGQEVILRCVPISNHLYFYWYRQILGQKVEFLVSFYNNEISEKSEIFDDQFSVERPDGSNFTLKIRSTKLEDSAMYFCATWTGYNSPLHFGNGTRLTVT.

This clonotype has ten or more counts. V gene TRBV7-8 combines with J gene TRBJ2-1; D is tentatively TRBD1 or TRBD2 (6 bases each). V gave up 0 bases and J gave up 8 bases, with 14 bases separating them. CDR1 SGHVS and CDR2 FQNEAQ come from the germline V gene. The CDR3 consists of 15 residues. This chain's CDR3 is CASSLARPGEDEQFF. CDR3 nucleotide sequence: TGTGCCAGCAGCTTAGCGCGCCCAGGGGAGGATGAGCAGTTCTTC. Full variable domain (outside the CDR3, taken from reference TRBV7-8 and TRBJ2-1): GAGVSQSPRYKVAKRGQDVALRCDPISGHVSLFWYQQALGQGPEFLTYFQNEAQLDKSGLPSDRFFAERPEGSVSTLKIQRTQQEDSAVYLCASSLARPGEDEQFFGPGTRLTVL.

This clonotype was seen only a few times. The chain combines TRBV6-2 or TRBV6-3 with TRBJ2-7, with D tentatively TRBD2 (5 bases). Trimming took 1 base from V and 1 from J, leaving 20 bases between them. Germline assignment: CDR1 MNHEY and CDR2 SVGEGT. The CDR3 runs to 18 residues. CDR3 sequence: CASSYLPFGEAESYEQYF. The CDR3 nucleotides read TGTGCCAGCAGTTACTTACCGTTCGGAGAAGCGGAGTCCTACGAGCAGTACTTC.

This chain joins TRBV5-1 and TRBJ2-2; D unresolved. This CDR3 spans 14 amino acids. V lost 0 bases to trimming and J lost 5 bases, with 8 bases between them. CDR1 is SGHRS and CDR2 is YFSETQ in the germline V gene. CDR3 sequence reads: CASSLVGKTGELFF. CDR3 DNA: TGCGCCAGCAGCTTGGTTGGGAAAACCGGGGAGCTGTTTTTT.

The J gene is TRBJ1-5, the V gene TRBV12-5, with D possibly TRBD1 on 6 matching bases. The germline gives CDR1 LGHNT, CDR2 FRNRAP. The ends were cut back, 3 bases at V and 6 bases at J, with 12 bases in the middle. CDR3 size: 14 residues. This CDR3 is CASGLGGKGQPQHF. CDR3 coding DNA: TGTGCTAGTGGTTTAGGGGGGAAGGGTCAGCCCCAGCATTTT.

This clonotype has more than one count but fewer than ten. The chain joins TRBV6-2 or TRBV6-3 to TRBJ2-1; 11 bases match TRBD2. The CDR3 runs to 17 residues. J lost 7 bases, V lost 4 bases, and 12 bases had no gene match. Per germline, CDR1 MNHEY and CDR2 SVGEGT. CDR3 residues: CASSFITGLAGKNEQFF. CDR3 coding DNA: TGTGCCAGCAGTTTCATAACCGGACTAGCGGGTAAAAATGAGCAGTTCTTC.

This rearrangement joins TRBV5-8 to TRBJ1-1; D is unclear. Germline V gene sequence: CDR1 SGHTS, CDR2 YDEGEE. CDR3 size: 13 residues. V lost 4 bases and J lost 9, with 16 bases in between. As DNA, the CDR3 is TGTGCCAGCAGCCTACCTCCAGCCCTTAAAGCTTTCTTT. Its translation: CASSLPPALKAFF.

The chain uses TRBV7-2 and TRBJ2-1, with a weak D call TRBD2 (6 bases). Trimming removed 1 base at V and 5 bases at J, with 12 bases between. The CDR3 totals 15 residues. In germline, CDR1 is SGHTA, CDR2 FQGNSA. The CDR3 protein is CASSLEGTQNNEQFF. Here the CDR3 DNA reads TGTGCCAGCAGCTTAGAGGGGACTCAAAACAATGAGCAGTTCTTC. The whole variable domain, remainder taken from reference TRBV7-2 and TRBJ2-1, is GAGVSQSPSNKVTEKGKDVELRCDPISGHTALYWYRQSLGQGLEFLIYFQGNSAPDKSGLPSDRFSAERTGGSVSTLTIQRTQQEDSAVYLCASSLEGTQNNEQFFGPGTRLTVL.

V usage is TRBV14 and J usage is TRBJ2-3; 9 positions match TRBD2. The J segment lost 7 bases and the V segment lost 4 bases, leaving 12 bases of the junction unmatched. From germline, CDR1 is SGHDN and CDR2 FVKESK. The CDR3 length is 16 residues. Written as DNA, the CDR3 is TGTGCCAGCAGCCGTGGACTAGCGTCGAGGGGCAATACGCAGTATTTT. Translated, it gives CASSRGLASRGNTQYF.

The chain recombines TRBV27 with TRBJ1-2, with D possibly being TRBD1 (5 bases). The germline CDR1 and CDR2 sequences are MNHEY and SMNVEV (reference sequence). The V gene lost 5 bases and the J gene lost 2 bases, with 9 bases spanning the gap. This CDR3 comprises 13 residues. The CDR3 DNA is TGTGCCAGCAGTGTCGCAGGGAACTATGGCTACACCTTC. Its protein is CASSVAGNYGYTF.

CDR3 DNA: TGTGCCTGGAGTGTAGGGACAGGACCACACAATGAGCAGTTCTTC. Translating it yields CAWSVGTGPHNEQFF. The gene calls are TRBV30 and TRBJ2-1, with 8 bases that match TRBD1. The V gene's germline CDR1 is GTSNPN and CDR2 SVGIG (reference sequence). This CDR3 is 15 amino acids long. V shed 0 bases and J 5 bases; nucleotides not matched to a gene: 6.

The chain couples TRBV5-1 to TRBJ2-1; 16 bases are a match to TRBD2. The CDR3 covers 17 residues. The trim removed 2 bases at V and 10 bases at J, leaving 9 bases unmatched. Germline V gene sequence: CDR1 SGHRS, CDR2 YFSETQ. CDR3 loop: CASSFPGLAGGPGEQFF. The CDR3, as DNA: TGCGCCAGCAGCTTCCCGGGACTAGCGGGAGGGCCAGGGGAGCAGTTCTTC.

This clonotype was counted between two and nine times. V is TRBV3-1 and J is TRBJ1-1; D remains unclear. The V end lost 1 base, the J end lost 1 base, and 16 bases lay between the germline ends. Germline V lookup: CDR1 LGHDT, CDR2 YNNKEL (reference sequence). This CDR3 region has 17 residues. The DNA of the CDR3 is TGTGCCAGCAGCCAAGGGCTAAAACCGACGGGGAACACTGAAGCTTTCTTT. Translation: CASSQGLKPTGNTEAFF. Looking up the rest from reference TRBV3-1 and TRBJ1-1 gives the full variable domain: DTAVSQTPKYLVTQMGNDKSIKCEQNLGHDTMYWYKQDSKKFLKIMFSYNNKELIINETVPNRFSPKSPDKAHLNLHINSLELGDSAVYFCASSQGLKPTGNTEAFFGQGTRLTVV.

This clonotype was recorded a few times. The chain uses TRBV3-1 and TRBJ2-1, with 7 bases that match TRBD1. J lost 3 bases, V lost 4 bases, and 9 bases had no gene match. The germline CDR1 and CDR2 sequences are LGHDT and YNNKEL (reference sequence). The CDR3 is 16 residues long. The CDR3, as DNA: TGTGCCAGCAGCCGTCCGGGACAGCCAGACTACAATGAGCAGTTCTTC. Translating it yields CASSRPGQPDYNEQFF.

The V gene is TRBV7-8, the J gene TRBJ2-2; D perhaps matches TRBD1 (6 bases). With 5 bases removed from V and 4 bases from J, the gap between germline ends came to 26 bases. This CDR3 comprises 19 residues. Per the germline V gene, CDR1 is SGHVS and CDR2 is FQNEAQ. The CDR3 sequence is CASSLHRARTTSGTGELFF. In DNA form, the CDR3 reads TGTGCCAGCAGCCTGCACAGGGCCAGAACGACAAGCGGCACCGGGGAGCTGTTTTTT.

The V gene is TRBV3-1, the J gene TRBJ1-1, with a tentative D call TRBD1 (6 bases). Germline CDR1 LGHDT, CDR2 YNNKEL (reference sequence). Trimming removed 4 bases at V and 4 bases at J, with 13 bases between. This CDR3 has 14 residues. The CDR3 loop is CASSRVRGGTEAFF. For the CDR3, the DNA is TGTGCCAGCAGCCGAGTAAGAGGGGGCACTGAAGCTTTCTTT.

As for this clonotype: One end of the junction fails to match germline, which may point to a read error. This sequence joins TRBV2 and TRBJ2-5; no definite D call. CDR3 length: 15 amino acids. Germline CDR1 is SNHLY and CDR2 is FYNNEI. The CDR3 here is CASSQIWGWQETQYF. The CDR3, as DNA: TGCGCCAGCAGCCAAATATGGGGTTGGCAAGAGACCCAGTACTTC.

At least ten counts were recorded for this clonotype. The chain combines TRBV24-1 with TRBJ2-1; TRBD1 matches at 9 bases. Looked up from germline, CDR1 is KGHDR and CDR2 is SFDVKD. V gave up 6 bases and J gave up 9 bases; unmatched junction bases: 11. The CDR3 spans 15 residues. CDR3 sequence: CATSSLWTGVGEQFF. Here the CDR3 DNA reads TGTGCCACCAGTTCATTATGGACAGGGGTCGGTGAGCAGTTCTTC.